The clone carrying this T cell receptor (beta chain) was counted a few times. Its cognate antigen is unknown. This sample was taken from a study of blood T cells in healthy people across ages. Study details: Template switching recovered approximately one barcoded beta molecule for every two T cells. General study results and limits: In older individuals, TCR beta diversity per million T cells was lower, falling roughly linearly with age.

Alongside a J-beta primer mix, a sample-barcoded 5' primer served in a second PCR lasting roughly 6 to 12 cycles. TCRdb re-derived calls from the 5' RACE reads in MiXCR, one entry per CDR3 protein. Among about 970,000 distinct CDR3 sequences listed, roughly 47% were seen once. There are 16 residues in the CDR3. CDR1 DFQATT and CDR2 SNEGSKA come from the germline V gene (reference sequence). With V trimmed by 3 bases and J by 4 bases, 8 bases remained unmatched. Each individual donor underwent a draw of approximately 9.6 milliliters of peripheral blood. The V gene is TRBV20-1, the J gene TRBJ2-5; 13 nucleotides match TRBD2. This clonotype originated in a woman in her fifties or sixties in good health. Material for sequencing was blood. CDR3 sequence reads: CSASGLAGVHGETQYF. CDR3 nucleotide sequence: TGCAGTGCTAGTGGACTAGCGGGAGTGCATGGAGAGACCCAGTACTTC.